Listed below are T cell receptor beta chains from one sample, sequenced in a study of CD8+ T cells in alopecia areata. The method was immunoSEQ multiplex PCR; TCRdb's version includes in-frame clones alone and lacks a portion of them. Of approximately 120,000 clones listed, around 45% are singletons. The sequencing sample was made of NKG2D-low CD8+ T cells sorted from blood. The receptors come from a human donor with alopecia areata. The CDR3 runs from the conserved cysteine through the conserved F or W. Fields, in order: clone size, V gene, D gene, J gene, CDR3 protein, CDR3 DNA. The D gene is left open where the match is weak. Not every row has a clone size; where given, it reads once, few, many or a size class.

abundance: few
v_gene: TRBV4-1
d_gene: -
j_gene: TRBJ2-1
CDR3aa: CASSQDRGFEQFF
CDR3nt: TGCGCCAGCAGCCAAGACAGGGGCTTCGAGCAGTTCTTC

abundance: -
v_gene: TRBV14
d_gene: TRBD2
j_gene: TRBJ2-7
CDR3aa: CASSQDRGGAREQYF
CDR3nt: TGTGCCAGCAGCCAAGACCGCGGGGGGGCTCGCGAGCAGTACTTC

abundance: -
v_gene: TRBV2
d_gene: TRBD1
j_gene: TRBJ2-1
CDR3aa: CASAGTGGKDEQFF
CDR3nt: TGTGCCAGCGCCGGGACAGGGGGCAAAGATGAGCAGTTCTTC

abundance: -
v_gene: TRBV30
d_gene: -
j_gene: TRBJ2-5
CDR3aa: CAWSDPGTQETQYF
CDR3nt: TGTGCCTGGAGTGACCCGGGAACCCAAGAGACCCAGTACTTC

abundance: -
v_gene: TRBV5-1
d_gene: -
j_gene: TRBJ2-1
CDR3aa: CASRIGVGYEQFF
CDR3nt: TGCGCCAGCAGAATAGGGGTGGGGTATGAGCAGTTCTTC

abundance: -
v_gene: TRBV29-1
d_gene: -
j_gene: TRBJ2-7
CDR3aa: CSVEIRAYEQYF
CDR3nt: TGCAGCGTTGAAATTAGGGCTTACGAGCAGTACTTC

abundance: -
v_gene: TRBV2
d_gene: -
j_gene: TRBJ2-5
CDR3aa: CASRPDSSPQETQYF
CDR3nt: TGTGCCAGCAGGCCCGACAGCTCCCCGCAAGAGACCCAGTACTTC

abundance: -
v_gene: TRBV11-2
d_gene: -
j_gene: TRBJ2-1
CDR3aa: CASSENNEQFF
CDR3nt: TGTGCCAGCAGCGAAAACAATGAGCAGTTCTTC

abundance: -
v_gene: TRBV9
d_gene: -
j_gene: TRBJ1-5
CDR3aa: CASSVEGSYQPQHF
CDR3nt: TGTGCCAGCAGCGTAGAAGGATCGTATCAGCCCCAGCATTTT

abundance: -
v_gene: TRBV30
d_gene: -
j_gene: TRBJ2-1
CDR3aa: CAWNEGGDEQFF
CDR3nt: TGTGCCTGGAACGAAGGGGGGGATGAGCAGTTCTTC

abundance: -
v_gene: TRBV11-2
d_gene: -
j_gene: TRBJ2-7
CDR3aa: CASSLAVANYEQYF
CDR3nt: TGTGCCAGCAGCTTAGCAGTTGCGAACTACGAGCAGTACTTC

abundance: -
v_gene: TRBV2
d_gene: TRBD2
j_gene: TRBJ2-1
CDR3aa: CASSGRGGSYNEQFF
CDR3nt: TGTGCCAGCAGTGGGCGGGGGGGATCCTACAATGAGCAGTTCTTC

abundance: -
v_gene: TRBV25-1
d_gene: -
j_gene: TRBJ2-5
CDR3aa: CASSPVGQTQYF
CDR3nt: TGTGCCAGCAGCCCCGTCGGGCAGACCCAGTACTTC

abundance: few
v_gene: TRBV27
d_gene: -
j_gene: TRBJ1-1
CDR3aa: CASSLSKYTEAFF
CDR3nt: TGTGCCAGCAGTCTAAGTAAGTACACTGAAGCTTTCTTT

abundance: -
v_gene: TRBV6-5
d_gene: TRBD2
j_gene: TRBJ2-1
CDR3aa: CASSSGTSRHEQFF
CDR3nt: TGTGCCAGCAGTTCAGGGACTAGCCGGCATGAGCAGTTCTTC

abundance: -
v_gene: TRBV11-2
d_gene: -
j_gene: TRBJ2-5
CDR3aa: CASSSTGPGETQYF
CDR3nt: TGTGCCAGCAGCTCTACAGGGCCAGGGGAGACCCAGTACTTC

abundance: -
v_gene: TRBV30
d_gene: -
j_gene: TRBJ1-1
CDR3aa: CAWSVTQGTEAFF
CDR3nt: TGTGCCTGGAGTGTAACTCAGGGAACTGAAGCTTTCTTT

abundance: few
v_gene: TRBV29-1
d_gene: -
j_gene: TRBJ2-7
CDR3aa: CSVERGKGRGYEQYF
CDR3nt: TGCAGCGTTGAAAGGGGAAAGGGCAGGGGCTACGAGCAGTACTTC

abundance: -
v_gene: TRBV5-1
d_gene: TRBD2
j_gene: TRBJ2-3
CDR3aa: CASSLSWEGGKDTQYF
CDR3nt: TGCGCCAGCAGCTTGTCGTGGGAGGGAGGAAAAGATACGCAGTATTTT

abundance: -
v_gene: TRBV30
d_gene: -
j_gene: TRBJ1-1
CDR3aa: CAWSAGAAAFF
CDR3nt: TGTGCCTGGAGCGCCGGGGCAGCAGCTTTCTTT

abundance: few
v_gene: TRBV28
d_gene: -
j_gene: TRBJ2-2
CDR3aa: CASSGYTGELFF
CDR3nt: TGTGCCAGCAGTGGATACACCGGGGAGCTGTTTTTT

abundance: -
v_gene: TRBV5-6
d_gene: -
j_gene: TRBJ2-7
CDR3aa: CASSAAGSHEQYF
CDR3nt: TGTGCCAGCAGCGCGGCAGGGTCCCACGAGCAGTACTTC

abundance: -
v_gene: TRBV4-3
d_gene: TRBD2
j_gene: TRBJ2-7
CDR3aa: CASSHPGEGYEQYF
CDR3nt: TGCGCCAGCAGCCATCCGGGGGAGGGCTACGAGCAGTACTTC

abundance: -
v_gene: TRBV5-6
d_gene: -
j_gene: TRBJ2-1
CDR3aa: CASSSRNHNEQFF
CDR3nt: TGTGCCAGCAGCTCCCGAAATCACAATGAGCAGTTCTTC

abundance: -
v_gene: TRBV29-1
d_gene: TRBD1
j_gene: TRBJ2-7
CDR3aa: CSVKDRAHEQYF
CDR3nt: TGCAGCGTTAAGGACAGGGCTCACGAGCAGTACTTC

abundance: few
v_gene: TRBV30
d_gene: -
j_gene: TRBJ2-1
CDR3aa: CAWSFYNEQFF
CDR3nt: TGTGCCTGGAGCTTCTACAATGAGCAGTTCTTC